Listed here are 31 T cell receptor beta chains from one sample, sequenced in a study of blood T cells in healthy people across ages (dated by TCRdb to about 2015). Libraries came from 5' RACE. TCRdb shows the sequencer as Illumina HiSeq 2500. The second PCR ran for about 6 to 12 cycles and used a J-beta primer mix along with a sample-barcoded 5' primer. Using fastp at Q25 and MiXCR, TCRdb reprocessed the public reads and kept productive beta chains. Duplicate CDR3 protein sequences are folded into a single record with the most common DNA and genes. The sample table holds 1.6 million or so distinct CDR3 sequences, of which about 35% were seen once. The ten largest make up approximately 10% of the sample. The sequenced sample was blood. The receptors come from a woman aged 25 to 39 in good health.

CDR3 residues: CASSTMQETQYF. The CDR3 DNA reads TGTGCCAGCAGTACCATGCAAGAGACCCAGTACTTC. The genes are TRBV6-1 and TRBJ2-5, with unresolved D. V was trimmed by 5 bases and J by 2 bases, leaving 6 bases between them. Germline V gene lookup returns CDR1 MNHNS and CDR2 SASEGT. The CDR3 contains 12 residues.

The CDR3 region has the DNA TGTGCCAGCACCACATGGTCTGAGGACATTCAGTACTTC. It encodes CASTTWSEDIQYF. V usage is TRBV6-6 and J usage is TRBJ2-4; D remains unclear. CDR3 length equals 13 residues. CDR1 is MNHNY and CDR2 is SVGAGI in the germline V gene (reference sequence). V gave up 7 bases and J gave up 8 bases, with 15 bases separating them.

This clonotype appeared a few times. The chain combines TRBV7-3 with TRBJ2-7; D gene uncertain. The V end lost 2 bases, the J end lost 0 bases, and 11 bases lay between the germline ends. Germline loops: CDR1 SGHTA, CDR2 FQGTGA. This CDR3 region has 15 residues. The CDR3 loop reads CASSLGPVSSYEQYF. In nucleotides, the CDR3 is TGTGCCAGCAGCTTAGGGCCGGTCAGCTCCTACGAGCAGTACTTC.

V gene TRBV3-1 combines with J gene TRBJ2-1; TRBD2 matches at 8 bases. V dropped 2 bases and J dropped 4; count of bases not matched to a gene: 7. The CDR3 extends over 16 amino acids. Germline lookup yields CDR1 LGHDT and CDR2 YNNKEL (reference sequence). CDR3 DNA sequence: TGTGCCAGCAGCCAACTGGGACTAGGGCCTTACAATGAGCAGTTCTTC. It specifies CASSQLGLGPYNEQFF.

The CDR3 nucleotides read TGTGCCAGCAGCTTAGAAGGCAAGAGCTCCTACAATGAGCAGTTCTTC. Its protein is CASSLEGKSSYNEQFF. The chain combines TRBV13 with TRBJ2-1; no firm D call. CDR1 is PRHDT, CDR2 FYEKMQ, per germline (reference sequence). This CDR3 spans 16 amino acids. V was clipped by 1 base and J by 0 bases, with 10 bases between them.

The sample holds a few counts of this clonotype. The chain couples TRBV5-1 to TRBJ2-6; no reliable D call. Trimming cost V 9 bases and J 2 bases, with 9 bases left between them. The germline gives CDR1 SGHRS, CDR2 YFSETQ. The CDR3 sequence is 13 residues long. Here the CDR3 reads CATGQAGANVLTF. As DNA, the CDR3 is TGCGCCACCGGGCAGGCTGGGGCCAACGTCCTGACTTTC.

J is TRBJ2-7 and V is TRBV7-8; D unclear. Germline V gives CDR1 SGHVS, CDR2 FQNEAQ. CDR3 length: 13 residues. The V end lost 2 bases, the J end lost 3 bases, and 8 bases lay between the germline ends. The CDR3 protein is CASSLTMNYEQYF. CDR3 nucleotide sequence: TGTGCCAGCAGCTTAACTATGAACTACGAGCAGTACTTC.

The chain has TRBV20-1 and TRBJ1-2; tentatively, D is TRBD1 (6 bases). Trimming left V 0 bases short and J 6 bases short, with 17 bases between. This CDR3 is built from 15 residues. Germline V gene sequence: CDR1 DFQATT, CDR2 SNEGSKA (reference sequence). CDR3 DNA sequence: TGCAGTGCTAGAGATCTGGGCAGGGGTTGCGATGGCTACACCTTC. This gives the protein CSARDLGRGCDGYTF.

V gene TRBV29-1 combines with J gene TRBJ2-1; 13 positions match TRBD2. Germline V CDR1 and CDR2: SQVTM, ANQGSEA. The CDR3 loop spans 18 amino acids. V was pared by 1 base and J by 0 bases, with 6 bases of the junction left unmatched. The CDR3 loop is CSVEGTSGRKSSYNEQFF. As DNA, the CDR3 is TGCAGCGTTGAAGGGACTAGCGGGAGAAAATCCTCCTACAATGAGCAGTTCTTC.

This clonotype has more than one count but fewer than ten. The chain is built from TRBV12-3 or TRBV12-4 and TRBJ1-2, with unresolved D. The CDR3 is made up of 13 amino acids. Trimming cost V 9 bases and J 7 bases, with 18 bases left between them. The CDR3 DNA sequence: TGTGCCAGTAGTCCGGGCAACCGCGGTGGCTACACCTTC. Its translation is CASSPGNRGGYTF.

This clonotype was recorded many times. This chain links TRBV7-9 with TRBJ2-1; no clear D. Germline V gene lookup returns CDR1 SEHNR and CDR2 FQNEAQ (reference sequence). Trimming removed 5 bases from V and 9 bases from J, with 14 bases in between. This CDR3 is built from 13 residues. In nucleotides, the CDR3 is TGTGCCAGCAGCCAACCCCTGGCTGGTGAGCAGTTCTTC. As protein: CASSQPLAGEQFF.

About this clonotype itself: This could be a read error, since a much larger clone is one nucleotide away. The genes are TRBV29-1 and TRBJ2-1, with 9 positions matching TRBD2. Germline V gene sequence: CDR1 SQVTM, CDR2 ANQGSEA. The CDR3 totals 15 residues. J gave up 2 bases and V 2 bases, and 4 bases lay outside the gene matches. The DNA for the CDR3 is TGCAGCGTTGAATGGACTAGCGAGCCCTACAATGAGCAGTTCTTC. This codes for CSVEWTSEPYNEQFF.

The chain employs TRBV4-2 and TRBJ1-2; D call uncertain. Deletions cut 0 bases from V and 4 bases from J, with 9 bases between. This CDR3 is built from 14 residues. The germline gives CDR1 LGHNA, CDR2 YNFKEQ. The CDR3 here is CASSQDNTAYGYTF. The CDR3 DNA is TGTGCCAGCAGCCAAGATAACACCGCCTATGGCTACACCTTC.

A few counts support this clonotype. The gene calls are TRBV28 and TRBJ2-4, with D hard to call. CDR1 and CDR2 (germline): MDHEN, SYDVKM. The CDR3 is 12 residues long. The V end was cut by 8 bases, the J end by 8 bases, with 13 bases between. CDR3 in amino acids: CASQFSGDIQYF. CDR3 bases: TGTGCCAGCCAGTTTAGTGGGGACATTCAGTACTTC.

The chain links TRBV7-7 to TRBJ2-5; possibly TRBD1 for D (6 bases). Gene TRBJ2-7 matches the end of the DNA better, so the J call may be wrong. Looked up from germline, CDR1 is SSHAT and CDR2 is FNYEAQ (reference sequence). The CDR3 spans 13 residues. CDR3 loop: CASTQGNGYEQYF. CDR3 DNA sequence: TGTGCCTCAACCCAGGGGAACGGGTACGAGCAGTACTTC.

In DNA, the CDR3 is TGTGCCAGCAGGGGGGTCCGGGGCACCGGGGAGCTGTTTTTT. It translates to CASRGVRGTGELFF. This chain connects TRBV6-1 to TRBJ2-2; the D call may be TRBD1 or TRBD2 (5 bases each). The CDR3 loop spans 14 amino acids. Germline CDR1 is MNHNS and CDR2 is SASEGT. Trimming removed 6 bases from V and 4 bases from J, with 12 bases in between.

This chain joins TRBV12-3 or TRBV12-4 and TRBJ2-5, with D possibly matching TRBD1 (5 bases). The V end lost 1 base, the J end lost 11 bases, and 20 bases lay between the germline ends. CDR3 length: 15 amino acids. The DNA for the CDR3 is TGTGCCAGCAGTTTAGAGGGCAGGGCCTATTTAGAGCAGTACTTC. Its protein is CASSLEGRAYLEQYF.

This clonotype came up a few times. The genes are TRBV12-3 or TRBV12-4 and TRBJ1-2; no clear D gene. V was pared by 3 bases and J by 6 bases, with 11 bases between. This CDR3 has 13 residues. Written as DNA, the CDR3 is TGTGCCAGCAGTTTTGGAACCTCCCATGGCTACACCTTC. Translating it yields CASSFGTSHGYTF.

This rearrangement joins TRBV20-1 to TRBJ2-5; D perhaps matches TRBD2 (5 bases). V lost 6 bases and J 2 bases, leaving 25 bases between the germline ends. The CDR3 has 17 residues. Germline lookup yields CDR1 DFQATT and CDR2 SNEGSKA (reference sequence). CDR3 sequence reads: CSARPPSVSVEQETQYF. In DNA form, the CDR3 reads TGCAGTGCCAGACCTCCCTCGGTTAGCGTGGAACAAGAGACCCAGTACTTC.

This clonotype showed up many times. The rearrangement uses TRBV12-3 or TRBV12-4 and TRBJ1-6; TRBD1 matches 10 bases. With V trimmed by 4 bases and J by 10 bases, 4 bases remained unmatched. This CDR3 region has 14 residues. The CDR3 DNA sequence: TGTGCCAGCAGTTACCGGGACAGGGGATCACCCCTCCACTTT. The encoded protein is CASSYRDRGSPLHF.

In DNA, the CDR3 is TGCAGTGCTAGAGTGTGGGGGAACCGATACGAGCAGTACTTC. Translation gives CSARVWGNRYEQYF. The chain carries TRBV20-1 and TRBJ2-7; D is tentatively TRBD1 or TRBD2 (5 bases each). Trimming left V 1 base short and J 4 bases short, with 14 bases between. From germline, CDR1 is DFQATT and CDR2 SNEGSKA (reference sequence). CDR3 length equals 14 residues.

This clonotype was recorded many times. The rearrangement uses TRBV29-1 and TRBJ1-1; possibly TRBD1 for D (5 bases). V lost 4 bases and J lost 11, with 17 bases in between. Germline values: CDR1 SQVTM, CDR2 ANQGSEA. The CDR3 has 12 residues. The CDR3 DNA is TGCAGCGTTGGAGGGGTTGATAAAGAGGCTTTCTTT. Translating gives CSVGGVDKEAFF.

The chain has TRBV14 and TRBJ2-3, with D uncertain. The V and J ends lost 4 bases and 9 bases respectively, with 8 bases between them. CDR3 length: 11 residues. Germline values: CDR1 SGHDN, CDR2 FVKESK. This CDR3 is CASSLSVTQYF. Written as DNA, the CDR3 is TGTGCCAGCAGCCTTTCGGTCACGCAGTATTTT. The variable domain in full, completed from reference TRBV14 and TRBJ2-3, reads EAGVTQFPSHSVIEKGQTVTLRCDPISGHDNLYWYRRVMGKEIKFLLHFVKESKQDESGMPNNRFLAERTGGTYSTLKVQPAELEDSGVYFCASSLSVTQYFGPGTRLTVL.

Concerning this clonotype: A single base separates this from a much larger clone, so it may be a read error. V and J are TRBV12-3 or TRBV12-4 and TRBJ2-3; TRBD2 matches at 8 bases. CDR3 length: 15 amino acids. This CDR3 is CASSFSGVSTDAQYF. The CDR3 DNA sequence: TGTGCCAGCAGCTTTAGCGGGGTTAGCACAGATGCGCAGTATTTT.

The chain carries TRBV7-9 and TRBJ1-2; a weak D match, TRBD1 (5 bases). V was clipped by 3 bases and J by 5 bases, with 13 bases between them. The CDR3 runs to 14 residues. Looked up from germline, CDR1 is SEHNR and CDR2 is FQNEAQ (reference sequence). CDR3 coding DNA: TGTGCCAGCAGCTTTGTGAGGGGATCTTATGGCTACACCTTC. Encoded protein: CASSFVRGSYGYTF.

This clonotype was detected only a few times. The genes are TRBV27 and TRBJ1-5; 10 nucleotides align to TRBD1. Losses at the gene ends were 6 bases for V and 4 bases for J; bases not matched to a gene: 6. The CDR3 totals 15 residues. CDR1 MNHEY and CDR2 SMNVEV come from the germline V gene (reference sequence). DNA of the CDR3: TGTGCCAGCAGGGACACGGACAGGGGGAATCAGCCCCAGCATTTT. Its protein product is CASRDTDRGNQPQHF.

The table lists this clonotype with a few counts. DNA for the CDR3: TGTGCCAGCAGCCAAGGACGGCGGGTCTCCTACGAGCAGTACTTC. Translation gives CASSQGRRVSYEQYF. The chain is built from TRBV3-1 and TRBJ2-7; the D gene is possibly TRBD2 (5 bases). The CDR3 is 15 amino acids. Looked up from germline, CDR1 is LGHDT and CDR2 is YNNKEL (reference sequence). Trimming left V 1 base short and J 0 bases short, with 10 bases between.

This clonotype was counted only a few times. The chain is built from TRBV29-1 and TRBJ2-1, with 13 bases that match TRBD2. Trimming at V came to 4 bases and at J to 7 bases, leaving 4 bases not matched to a gene. CDR1 SQVTM and CDR2 ANQGSEA come from the germline V gene. The CDR3 contains 14 residues. The DNA for the CDR3 is TGCAGCGTTGTCGGACTAGCGGGAGTTAATGAGCAGTTCTTC. It translates to CSVVGLAGVNEQFF.

CDR3 residues: CASSARIERGASYEQYF. CDR3 in DNA: TGTGCCAGCAGTGCACGAATCGAGCGGGGGGCCTCCTACGAGCAGTACTTC. The chain joins TRBV12-3 or TRBV12-4 to TRBJ2-7; 9 positions agree with TRBD2. The CDR3 sequence is 17 residues long. The V and J ends lost 5 bases and 0 bases, in that order; junction bases with no gene match: 11.

This clonotype was seen at least ten times. V usage is TRBV29-1 and J usage is TRBJ1-2, with D perhaps matching TRBD1 (5 bases). The V and J ends lost 8 bases and 3 bases respectively, with 13 bases between them. CDR1 and CDR2 from the germline V gene are SQVTM and ANQGSEA. The CDR3 is 12 amino acids. DNA for the CDR3: TGCAGCCCCGAAGGGGCCGACTATGGCTACACCTTC. The encoded protein is CSPEGADYGYTF.

This clonotype occurred a few times. The V and J genes are TRBV4-1 and TRBJ2-3; D remains unclear. CDR1 MGHRA and CDR2 YSYEKL come from the germline V gene. The CDR3 contains 17 residues. V was trimmed by 0 bases and J by 2 bases, leaving 15 bases between them. CDR3 residues: CASSQELVVAVTDTQYF. CDR3 sequence (DNA): TGCGCCAGCAGCCAAGAACTGGTGGTAGCCGTCACAGATACGCAGTATTTT.